These T cell receptor beta chains were read from a single sample in a study of blood T cell repertoires in COVID-19. Data came from immunoSEQ multiplex PCR; TCRdb stores just in-frame clones and leaves some out. The sample has about 150,000 clones; 65% to 85% are singletons. Sequences were obtained from peripheral blood. The receptors originated from a man aged 25 to 40 with COVID-19, enrolled during active disease. CDR3s include the opening cysteine and the closing phenylalanine or tryptophan. D genes are given only for firm matches. The size field is filled for only some rows; it gives once, few, many or a size class.

V	size	D	J	CDR3	DNA
TRBV2	few	NA	TRBJ1-5	CASSRNGLQNQPQHF	TGTGCCAGCAGTCGTAATGGACTCCAGAATCAGCCCCAGCATTTT
TRBV7-2	NA	NA	TRBJ2-7	CASSLQRYEQYF	TGTGCCAGCAGCTTACAGCGTTACGAGCAGTACTTC
TRBV6-2/TRBV6-3	NA	TRBD1	TRBJ1-6	CASSYTTGNSPLHF	TGTGCCAGCAGTTATACGACAGGGAATTCACCCCTCCACTTT
TRBV24-1	NA	TRBD1	TRBJ2-6	CATSEPPGQRASGANVLTF	TGTGCCACCAGTGAGCCGCCGGGACAGAGAGCCTCTGGGGCCAACGTCCTGACTTTC
TRBV7-9	NA	TRBD2	TRBJ2-7	CASSPSDGLAVYEQYF	TGTGCCAGCAGCCCGTCGGATGGACTAGCGGTCTACGAGCAGTACTTC
TRBV29-1	once	NA	TRBJ1-1	CSASQGEAFF	TGCAGCGCTTCACAGGGTGAAGCTTTCTTT
TRBV28	NA	NA	TRBJ2-6	CASSFVSSGANVLTF	TGTGCCAGCAGTTTTGTGTCATCTGGGGCCAACGTCCTGACTTTC
TRBV4-2	NA	TRBD2	TRBJ2-3	CASSQGLAGGGGADTQYF	TGTGCCAGCAGCCAAGGACTAGCGGGGGGAGGGGGCGCAGATACGCAGTATTTT
TRBV9	NA	TRBD1	TRBJ1-1	CASSSRDRAEAFF	TGTGCCAGCAGCTCCCGGGACAGGGCTGAAGCTTTCTTT
TRBV6-4	NA	NA	TRBJ2-3	CASSDSPIPDTQYF	TGTGCCAGCAGTGACTCCCCCATCCCAGATACGCAGTATTTT